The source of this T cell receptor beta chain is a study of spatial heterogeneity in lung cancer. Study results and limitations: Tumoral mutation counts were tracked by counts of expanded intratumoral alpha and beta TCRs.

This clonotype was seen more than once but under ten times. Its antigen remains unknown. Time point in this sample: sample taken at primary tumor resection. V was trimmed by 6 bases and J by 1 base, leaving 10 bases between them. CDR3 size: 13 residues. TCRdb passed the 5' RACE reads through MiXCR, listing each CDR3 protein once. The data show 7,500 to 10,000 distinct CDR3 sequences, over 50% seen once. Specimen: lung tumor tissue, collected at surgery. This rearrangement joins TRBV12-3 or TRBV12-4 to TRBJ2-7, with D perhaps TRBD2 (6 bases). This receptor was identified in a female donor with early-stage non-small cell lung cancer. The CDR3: CASSGGRSYEQYF. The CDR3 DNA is TGTGCCAGCAGCGGGGGAAGATCCTACGAGCAGTACTTC.